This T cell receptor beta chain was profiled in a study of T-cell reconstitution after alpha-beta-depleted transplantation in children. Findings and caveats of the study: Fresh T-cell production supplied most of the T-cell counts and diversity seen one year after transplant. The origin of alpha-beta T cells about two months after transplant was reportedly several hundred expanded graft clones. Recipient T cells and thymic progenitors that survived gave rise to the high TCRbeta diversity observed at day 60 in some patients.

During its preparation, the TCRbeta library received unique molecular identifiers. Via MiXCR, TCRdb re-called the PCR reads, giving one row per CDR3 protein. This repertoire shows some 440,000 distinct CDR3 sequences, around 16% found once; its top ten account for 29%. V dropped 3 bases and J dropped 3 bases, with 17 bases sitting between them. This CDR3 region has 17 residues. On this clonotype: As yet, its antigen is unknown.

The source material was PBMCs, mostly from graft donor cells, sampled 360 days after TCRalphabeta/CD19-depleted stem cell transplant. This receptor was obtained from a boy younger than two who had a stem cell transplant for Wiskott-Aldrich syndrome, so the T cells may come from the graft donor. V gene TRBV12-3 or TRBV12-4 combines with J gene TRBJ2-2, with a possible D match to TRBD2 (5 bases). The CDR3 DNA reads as TGTGCCAGCAGTTTGCCCCCAAGAGGGTACGACACCGGGGAGCTGTTTTTT. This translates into CASSLPPRGYDTGELFF.